These T cell receptor beta chains were read from a single sample in a study of T cell responses to AZD1222 COVID-19 vaccine. Clones were sequenced by immunoSEQ multiplex PCR, and TCRdb holds only the in-frame ones, with some missing. The data hold fewer than 95,000 clones, with around 93% observed a single time. The sample here was peripheral blood, taken 28 days after the second AZD1222 dose. The receptors stem from an adult who received the AZD1222 COVID-19 vaccine. The CDR3 runs from the conserved cysteine through the conserved F or W. The order of the fields is clone size, V gene, D gene, J gene, CDR3 DNA, CDR3 protein. D genes are given only for firm matches. For some rows the clone size is stated as once, few or many, or as a class when expanded; others skip it.

>-|TRBV5-4|TRBD1|TRBJ1-1
TGTGCCAGCAGCAAGGGGGCTGACACTGAAGCTTTCTTT
CASSKGADTEAFF
>-|TRBV19|-|TRBJ2-1
TGTGCCAGTAGTATAGAAACGGGGAATGAGCAGTTCTTC
CASSIETGNEQFF
>-|TRBV27|TRBD1|TRBJ2-1
TGTGCCATCATGTCGGGACAGGCCACCAATGAGCAGTTCTTC
CAIMSGQATNEQFF
>-|TRBV15|TRBD2|TRBJ2-1
TGTGCCACCAGCAGAGTACTAGCGGGGGGTGAGCAGTTCTTC
CATSRVLAGGEQFF
>-|TRBV19|TRBD2|TRBJ2-3
TGTGCCAGTAGTATAGGAGCGGGAGGTTCGCCAGATACGCAGTATTTT
CASSIGAGGSPDTQYF
>once|TRBV5-1|TRBD1|TRBJ2-5
TGCGCCAGCAGGGGGACAGGGGGCCTCGGAGAGACCCAGTACTTC
CASRGTGGLGETQYF
>-|TRBV5-1|-|TRBJ1-1
TGCGCCAGCAGCATGGGACAGAACACTGAAGCTTTCTTT
CASSMGQNTEAFF
>-|TRBV28|-|TRBJ2-5
TGTGCCAGCAGTTTATCAGGGGACCGGGCCCAGTACTTC
CASSLSGDRAQYF
>-|TRBV29-1|TRBD1|TRBJ2-3
TGCAGCGTTCAATATGGTGACAGGGGGCTAAATACGCAGTATTTT
CSVQYGDRGLNTQYF
>-|TRBV30|-|TRBJ2-7
TGTGCCTGGAGTGGAGGGAGACTCGGCGAGCAGTACTTC
CAWSGGRLGEQYF
>-|TRBV9|-|TRBJ1-2
TGTGCCAGCAGCGTAGGTACCCACAACTATGGCTACACCTTC
CASSVGTHNYGYTF
>-|TRBV4-2|-|TRBJ2-5
TGTGCCAGCAGCCAAGATCCGGGGGAGACCCAGTACTTC
CASSQDPGETQYF
>-|TRBV3-1/TRBV3-2|-|TRBJ1-5
TGTGCCAGCAGCCAACAGGGATCTCAGCCCCAGCATTTT
CASSQQGSQPQHF
>-|TRBV5-1|TRBD2|TRBJ2-1
TGCGCCAGCACCCCCGGGACTAGCGGAGACAATGAGCAGTTCTTC
CASTPGTSGDNEQFF
>-|TRBV5-4|-|TRBJ2-3
TGTGCCAGCAGGACCGGGACGATAACAGATACGCAGTATTTT
CASRTGTITDTQYF